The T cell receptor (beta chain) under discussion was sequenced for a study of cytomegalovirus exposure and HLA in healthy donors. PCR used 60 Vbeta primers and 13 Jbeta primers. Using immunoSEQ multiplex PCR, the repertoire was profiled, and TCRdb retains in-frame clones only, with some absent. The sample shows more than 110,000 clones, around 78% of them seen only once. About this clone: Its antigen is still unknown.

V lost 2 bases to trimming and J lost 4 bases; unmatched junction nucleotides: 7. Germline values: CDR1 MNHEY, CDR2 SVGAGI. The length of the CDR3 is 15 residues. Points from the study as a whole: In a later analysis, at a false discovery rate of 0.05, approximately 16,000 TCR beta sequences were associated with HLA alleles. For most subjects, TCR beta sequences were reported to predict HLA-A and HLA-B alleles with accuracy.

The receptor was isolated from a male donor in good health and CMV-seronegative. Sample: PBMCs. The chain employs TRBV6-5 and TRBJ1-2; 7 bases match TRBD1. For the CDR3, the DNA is TGTGCCAGCAGTTACCTCGGGACAGCCATCTATGGCTACACCTTC. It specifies CASSYLGTAIYGYTF.